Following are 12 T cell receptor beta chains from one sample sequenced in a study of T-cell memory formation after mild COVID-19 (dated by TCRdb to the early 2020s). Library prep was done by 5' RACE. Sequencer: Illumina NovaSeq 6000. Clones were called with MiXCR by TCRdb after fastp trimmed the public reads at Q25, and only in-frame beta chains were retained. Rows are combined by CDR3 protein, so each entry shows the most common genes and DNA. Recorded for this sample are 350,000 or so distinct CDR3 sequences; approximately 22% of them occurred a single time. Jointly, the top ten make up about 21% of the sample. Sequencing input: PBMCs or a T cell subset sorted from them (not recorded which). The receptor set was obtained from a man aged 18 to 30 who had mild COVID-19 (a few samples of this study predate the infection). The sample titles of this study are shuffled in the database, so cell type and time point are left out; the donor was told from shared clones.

The CDR3 DNA reads as TGCGCCAGCAGCCAAGATCACAGGGTCCGCGGCTACACCTTC. It translates to CASSQDHRVRGYTF. V and J are TRBV4-3 and TRBJ1-2; TRBD1 might be the D (6 bases). The CDR3 is made up of 14 amino acids. Germline loops: CDR1 LGHNA, CDR2 YSLEER. Between the trimmed V and J ends, which lost 0 bases and 8 bases, there was a span of 13 bases.

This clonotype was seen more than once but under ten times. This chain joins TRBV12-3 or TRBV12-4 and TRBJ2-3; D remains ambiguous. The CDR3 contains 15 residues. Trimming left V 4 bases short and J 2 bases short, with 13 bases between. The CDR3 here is CASSSSVALTDTQYF. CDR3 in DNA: TGTGCCAGCAGTTCCTCAGTCGCCCTCACAGATACGCAGTATTTT.

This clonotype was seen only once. CDR3 sequence: CASSSDQWDTQYF. The CDR3 coding sequence is TGCGCCAGCAGCTCCGACCAGTGGGATACGCAGTATTTT. The chain joins TRBV5-1 to TRBJ2-3; no clear D gene. CDR1 and CDR2 from the germline V gene are SGHRS and YFSETQ. The V end lost 3 bases, the J end lost 6 bases, and 11 bases lay between the germline ends. The CDR3 covers 13 residues.

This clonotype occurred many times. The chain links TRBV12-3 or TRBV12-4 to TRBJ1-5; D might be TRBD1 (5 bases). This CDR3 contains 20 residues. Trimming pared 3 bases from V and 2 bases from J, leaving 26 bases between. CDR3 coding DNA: TGTGCCAGCAGTTTTGGTCGGTGGCAGGGAGGCGAGTTTGGCAATCAGCCCCAGCATTTT. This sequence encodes CASSFGRWQGGEFGNQPQHF.

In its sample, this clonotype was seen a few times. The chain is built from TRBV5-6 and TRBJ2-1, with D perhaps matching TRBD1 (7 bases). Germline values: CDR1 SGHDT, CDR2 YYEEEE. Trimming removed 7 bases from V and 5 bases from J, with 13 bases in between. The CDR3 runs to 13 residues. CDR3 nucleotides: TGTGCCAGCCGACAGGGAGGCAACAATGAGCAGTTCTTC. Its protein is CASRQGGNNEQFF.

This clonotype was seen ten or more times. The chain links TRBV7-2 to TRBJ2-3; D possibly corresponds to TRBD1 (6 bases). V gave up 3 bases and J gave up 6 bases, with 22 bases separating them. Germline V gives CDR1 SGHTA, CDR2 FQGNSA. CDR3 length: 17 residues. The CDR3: CASSLAPGHWMSDTQYF. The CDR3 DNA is TGTGCCAGCAGCTTGGCCCCGGGACATTGGATGTCCGATACGCAGTATTTT.

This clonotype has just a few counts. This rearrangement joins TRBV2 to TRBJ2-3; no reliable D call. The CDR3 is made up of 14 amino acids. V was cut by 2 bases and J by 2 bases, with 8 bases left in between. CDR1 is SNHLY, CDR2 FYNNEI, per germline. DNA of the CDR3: TGTGCCAGCAGTGAAATCCCAGACACAGATACGCAGTATTTT. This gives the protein CASSEIPDTDTQYF.

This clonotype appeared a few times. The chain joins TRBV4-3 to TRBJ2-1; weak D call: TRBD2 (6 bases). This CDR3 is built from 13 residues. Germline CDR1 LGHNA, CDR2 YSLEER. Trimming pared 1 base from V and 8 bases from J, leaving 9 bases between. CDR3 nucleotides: TGCGCCAGCAGCCAAGGTTCGGGGGATGAGCAGTTCTTC. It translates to CASSQGSGDEQFF.

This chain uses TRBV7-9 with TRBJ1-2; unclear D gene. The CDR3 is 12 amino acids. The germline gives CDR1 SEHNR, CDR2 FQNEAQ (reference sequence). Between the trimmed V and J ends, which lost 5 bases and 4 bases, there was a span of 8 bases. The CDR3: CASSAYSYGYTF. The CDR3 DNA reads TGTGCCAGCAGCGCGTACAGCTATGGCTACACCTTC.

The CDR3 spells CASSLVVAGGREQFF. The CDR3 bases are TGTGCCAGCAGCTTAGTGGTAGCGGGGGGGCGGGAGCAGTTCTTC. The V call is TRBV7-2, the J call TRBJ2-1; 11 nucleotides align to TRBD2. CDR1 is SGHTA, CDR2 FQGNSA, per germline. This CDR3 region has 15 residues. Unmatched junction bases numbered 6, after V lost 1 base and J lost 10 bases. Full variable domain (remainder filled in from reference TRBV7-2 and TRBJ2-1): GAGVSQSPSNKVTEKGKDVELRCDPISGHTALYWYRQSLGQGLEFLIYFQGNSAPDKSGLPSDRFSAERTGGSVSTLTIQRTQQEDSAVYLCASSLVVAGGREQFFGPGTRLTVL.

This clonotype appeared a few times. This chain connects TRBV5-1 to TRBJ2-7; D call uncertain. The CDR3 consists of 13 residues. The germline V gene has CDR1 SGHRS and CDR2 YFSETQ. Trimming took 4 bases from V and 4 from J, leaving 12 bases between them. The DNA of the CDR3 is TGCGCCAGCAGCCCGGACCTCGGGTACGAGCAGTACGTC. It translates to CASSPDLGYEQYV.

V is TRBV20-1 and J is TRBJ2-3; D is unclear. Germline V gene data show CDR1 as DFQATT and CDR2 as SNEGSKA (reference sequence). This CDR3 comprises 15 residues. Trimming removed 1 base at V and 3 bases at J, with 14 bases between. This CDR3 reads CSARGPRLGTDTQYF. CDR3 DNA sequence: TGCAGTGCTAGAGGTCCCCGCCTCGGAACAGATACGCAGTATTTT.